The 27 T cell receptor beta chains below come from one sample, sequenced in a study of T cell repertoires in cytomegalovirus infection. Using its own MiXCR run on the reads, TCRdb lists one record per CDR3 protein. The sample contains 550,000 to 850,000 distinct CDR3 sequences, 30% to 35% of which appear only once. What these receptors recognize is not known. Sample: cultured PBMCs, taken from culture after CMV antigen stimulation. The source of these receptors is a human donor in good health (CMV status not recorded). Some clones in this sample may be carry-over from other donors' samples.

This chain uses TRBV27 with TRBJ2-5, with D possibly matching TRBD1 (6 bases). V lost 6 bases, J lost 0 bases, and 14 bases lay in between. CDR1 MNHEY and CDR2 SMNVEV come from the germline V gene (reference sequence). The CDR3 consists of 15 residues. CDR3 sequence (DNA): TGTGCCAGCAGGGCGGACAGCCTGGACCAAGAGACCCAGTACTTC. This codes for CASRADSLDQETQYF.

The V and J genes are TRBV12-3 or TRBV12-4 and TRBJ2-3, with 8 positions matching TRBD1. This CDR3 is 12 amino acids long. V dropped 6 bases and J dropped 5; count of bases not matched to a gene: 1. The CDR3 nucleotides are TGTGCCAGCAGGGACAGGGAAGATACGCAGTATTTT. This encodes CASRDREDTQYF.

The chain couples TRBV28 to TRBJ2-7; D is unresolved. The ends were cut back, 6 bases at V and 5 bases at J, with 11 bases in the middle. In germline, CDR1 is MDHEN, CDR2 SYDVKM. The CDR3 runs 12 residues. DNA for the CDR3: TGTGCCAGCAGCGATAACTTCGACGAGCAGTACTTC. It is translated as CASSDNFDEQYF.

The chain employs TRBV18 and TRBJ1-1, with unresolved D. The ends were cut back, 2 bases at V and 1 base at J, with 11 bases in the middle. CDR3 length equals 15 residues. Germline CDR1 reads KGHSH; CDR2 reads LQKENI. CDR3 in DNA: TGTGCCAGCTCACCATTCGCAGGACCGAACACTGAAGCTTTCTTT. It is translated as CASSPFAGPNTEAFF.

The rearrangement links TRBV12-3 or TRBV12-4 to TRBJ1-1; D is possibly TRBD1 (5 bases). The CDR3 totals 13 residues. The V end lost 8 bases, the J end lost 4 bases, and 14 bases lay between the germline ends. The CDR3 sequence: CASSGGMGTEAFF. The CDR3 DNA reads TGTGCCAGCTCGGGGGGGATGGGCACTGAAGCTTTCTTT.

This sequence joins TRBV29-1 and TRBJ2-7; D gene ambiguous. The CDR3 consists of 12 residues. V lost 4 bases, J lost 6 bases, and 13 bases lay in between. The V gene's germline CDR1 is SQVTM and CDR2 ANQGSEA. CDR3 loop: CSVVWGSGEQYF. DNA of the CDR3: TGCAGCGTTGTGTGGGGATCCGGCGAGCAGTACTTC.

The sample holds a few counts of this clonotype. The chain combines TRBV10-3 with TRBJ2-3; 7 bases map to TRBD2. The CDR3 runs to 15 residues. Germline V gives CDR1 ENHRY, CDR2 SYGVKD. V shed 0 bases and J 2 bases; nucleotides not matched to a gene: 2. The CDR3 sequence: CAISESGGYTDTQYF. CDR3 DNA sequence: TGTGCCATCAGTGAGTCGGGGGGGTACACAGATACGCAGTATTTT.

This clonotype was recorded many times. V usage is TRBV7-8 and J usage is TRBJ2-2; D is possibly TRBD2 (6 bases). Germline V gives CDR1 SGHVS, CDR2 FQNEAQ. Trimming removed 5 bases from V and 7 bases from J, with 14 bases in between. The CDR3 spans 14 residues. CDR3 in amino acids: CASSSLGRDGELFF. The CDR3 DNA is TGTGCCAGCAGCAGCTTGGGGCGGGACGGGGAGCTGTTTTTT.

The J gene is TRBJ1-3, the V gene TRBV20-1, with 9 bases lining up with TRBD1. Germline loops: CDR1 DFQATT, CDR2 SNEGSKA (reference sequence). J lost 7 bases, V lost 6 bases, and 13 bases had no gene match. The CDR3 contains 15 residues. CDR3 loop: CSAPSPGQGSNTIYF. Written as DNA, the CDR3 is TGCAGTGCCCCATCTCCGGGACAGGGTTCTAACACCATATATTTT.

The chain uses TRBV6-6 and TRBJ2-7, with D maybe TRBD1 (6 bases). The CDR3 loop spans 14 amino acids. Looked up from germline, CDR1 is MNHNY and CDR2 is SVGAGI (reference sequence). V lost 5 bases, J lost 2 bases, and 13 bases lay in between. Here the CDR3 DNA reads TGTGCCAGCAGTCTCACAGGGTTTACCTACGAGCAGTACTTC. Its translation: CASSLTGFTYEQYF.

This chain links TRBV2 with TRBJ2-3, with D possibly called TRBD1 or TRBD2 (5 bases each). Germline V CDR1 and CDR2: SNHLY, FYNNEI. Trimming took off 11 bases at V and 6 bases at J, with 9 bases between the two ends. The length of the CDR3 is 10 residues. The CDR3 nucleotides are TGTGCCGAAGGGGAGGATACGCAGTATTTT. Its protein product is CAEGEDTQYF.

This rearrangement joins TRBV6-2 or TRBV6-3 to TRBJ2-1; D unclear. The V and J ends lost 4 bases and 0 bases respectively, with 13 bases between them. This CDR3 comprises 16 residues. In germline, CDR1 is MNHEY, CDR2 SVGEGT. CDR3 loop: CASSSAYILSYNEQFF. Here the CDR3 DNA reads TGTGCCAGCAGTTCGGCTTATATACTCTCCTACAATGAGCAGTTCTTC.

In its sample, this clonotype was seen a few times. The chain has TRBV19 and TRBJ2-3; D not certain. V lost 6 bases and J 3 bases, leaving 10 bases between the germline ends. The CDR3 is made up of 13 amino acids. CDR1 LNHDA and CDR2 SQIVND come from the germline V gene (reference sequence). CDR3 sequence reads: CASSGYWTDTQYF. Written as DNA, the CDR3 is TGTGCCAGTAGCGGATACTGGACAGATACGCAGTATTTT.

Only a few counts were recorded for this clonotype. The chain is built from TRBV5-1 and TRBJ2-1; D perhaps matches TRBD2 (5 bases). The V end lost 5 bases, the J end lost 6 bases, and 18 bases lay between the germline ends. The CDR3 covers 15 residues. CDR1 SGHRS and CDR2 YFSETQ come from the germline V gene. The CDR3 bases are TGCGCCAGCAGGGAACGAGCGGAGTATACCAATGAGCAGTTCTTC. Translating it yields CASRERAEYTNEQFF.

This chain joins TRBV19 and TRBJ2-7; D gene uncertain. The V gene's germline CDR1 is LNHDA and CDR2 SQIVND (reference sequence). CDR3 length: 15 amino acids. Deletions cut 1 base from V and 4 bases from J, with 14 bases between. CDR3 loop: CASSIGVSSQYEQYF. Written as DNA, the CDR3 is TGTGCCAGTAGTATAGGAGTTTCGTCCCAATACGAGCAGTACTTC. Together with reference TRBV19 and TRBJ2-7, the CDR3 gives the full variable domain: DGGITQSPKYLFRKEGQNVTLSCEQNLNHDAMYWYRQDPGQGLRLIYYSQIVNDFQKGDIAEGYSVSREKKESFPLTVTSAQKNPTAFYLCASSIGVSSQYEQYFGPGTRLTVT.

The rearrangement joins TRBV6-6 to TRBJ1-3; 9 bases are a match to TRBD1. The CDR3 contains 20 residues. Trimming took 5 bases from V and 1 from J; bases not matched to a gene: 18. The germline V gene has CDR1 MNHNY and CDR2 SVGAGI (reference sequence). As DNA, the CDR3 is TGTGCCAGCAGTACCTCCCGGGACAGGGACGACCGTCGGTCTGGAAACACCATATATTTT. Protein: CASSTSRDRDDRRSGNTIYF.

The chain combines TRBV29-1 with TRBJ2-1; 9 bases are a match to TRBD2. Trimming at V came to 4 bases and at J to 0 bases, leaving 7 bases not matched to a gene. The CDR3 loop spans 16 amino acids. Germline CDR1 and CDR2: SQVTM and ANQGSEA. The CDR3 region is CSVGYRLAASYNEQFF. The CDR3 DNA reads TGCAGCGTTGGATACCGACTAGCGGCCTCCTACAATGAGCAGTTCTTC.

CDR3 in amino acids: CASSPRTRGEQYF. The CDR3 region has the DNA TGTGCCAGCAGTCCCCGGACTAGGGGCGAGCAGTACTTC. The chain combines TRBV12-3 or TRBV12-4 with TRBJ2-7; the match to TRBD2 covers 7 bases. The CDR3 totals 13 residues. The junction had 7 bases not matched to a gene; V was cut back by 5 bases and J by 6 bases.

The V call is TRBV2, the J call TRBJ2-4; the D gene is possibly TRBD2 (5 bases). The germline CDR1 and CDR2 sequences are SNHLY and FYNNEI. Deletions cut 6 bases from V and 9 bases from J, with 9 bases between. The CDR3 runs 11 residues. For the CDR3, the DNA is TGTGCCAGCAGCAGACGGGGCATTCAGTACTTC. Translation: CASSRRGIQYF.

The DNA for the CDR3 is TGTGCCAGCAGTTATTCCACAGGAACGGGAGCTTTCTTT. Amino acid sequence: CASSYSTGTGAFF. The rearrangement links TRBV7-6 to TRBJ1-1, with D possibly matching TRBD1 (5 bases). CDR3 length: 13 residues. Germline V gives CDR1 SGHVS, CDR2 FNYEAQ. Trimming cost V 6 bases and J 10 bases, with 18 bases left between them.

The chain has TRBV19 and TRBJ2-2; TRBD1 matches 7 bases. CDR3 length: 17 amino acids. The germline V gene has CDR1 LNHDA and CDR2 SQIVND (reference sequence). V lost 4 bases and J lost 0; bases outside the gene matches: 8. CDR3: CASSTSTGDANTGELFF. The CDR3 nucleotides read TGTGCCAGTAGTACATCAACAGGGGATGCGAACACCGGGGAGCTGTTTTTT.

There are a few counts of this clonotype. The V call is TRBV12-3 or TRBV12-4, the J call TRBJ1-5; 8 bases line up with TRBD1. The V and J ends lost 7 bases and 6 bases, in that order; junction bases with no gene match: 5. The CDR3 runs 13 residues. The CDR3 loop is CASTDRGGQPQHF. CDR3 nucleotides: TGTGCCAGCACCGACAGGGGTGGTCAGCCCCAGCATTTT.

The genes are TRBV11-2 and TRBJ2-7, with 11 bases that match TRBD2. J lost 6 bases, V lost 5 bases, and 12 bases had no gene match. The CDR3 spans 16 residues. CDR1 and CDR2 from the germline V gene are SGHAT and FQNNGV. DNA for the CDR3: TGTGCCAGCAGCCCTCCCGGGACTAGCGGTCTAGGCGAGCAGTACTTC. Amino acids: CASSPPGTSGLGEQYF.

This chain links TRBV19 with TRBJ2-7; 8 nucleotides agree with TRBD2. CDR1 and CDR2 from the germline V gene are LNHDA and SQIVND (reference sequence). V was pared by 7 bases and J by 4 bases, with 12 bases of the junction left unmatched. The CDR3 loop spans 15 amino acids. CDR3 protein: CASTPRGGATYEQYF. The CDR3 bases are TGTGCCAGTACCCCCCGGGGGGGGGCAACATACGAGCAGTACTTC.

The CDR3 sequence: CASSEASRGEETQYF. CDR3 DNA: TGTGCCAGCAGTGAAGCAAGTCGCGGAGAAGAGACCCAGTACTTC. The rearrangement joins TRBV2 to TRBJ2-5; the D is unclear. Trimming stripped 0 bases from V and 3 bases from J, with 11 bases between. The V gene's germline CDR1 is SNHLY and CDR2 FYNNEI. The CDR3 extends over 15 amino acids.

This CDR3 is CASSLVLSGDGFF. The CDR3 region has the DNA TGTGCCAGCAGCTTGGTATTGTCGGGAGACGGGTTCTTT. This chain uses TRBV5-6 with TRBJ1-1, with D uncertain. The CDR3 is made up of 13 amino acids. Germline CDR1 SGHDT, CDR2 YYEEEE. Trimming took 0 bases from V and 14 from J, leaving 17 bases between them.

The chain carries TRBV6-6 and TRBJ1-1; D is possibly TRBD1 (5 bases). Germline V gene lookup returns CDR1 MNHNY and CDR2 SVGAGI (reference sequence). There are 13 residues in the CDR3. V lost 6 bases to trimming and J lost 3 bases, with 11 bases between them. CDR3: CASRPTDHTEAFF. The CDR3, as DNA: TGTGCCAGCAGACCGACAGATCACACTGAAGCTTTCTTT.